This TCR beta chain was found in a study of blood T cell repertoires in COVID-19. For the study at large: Material from acute and convalescent COVID-19 was sourced from the United States, Italy and Spain. Sample material is recorded as cDNA or gDNA derived from T cells, B-cell-depleted T cells, or PBMCs.

Enrolment of Seattle patients took place during active infection, and they were followed longitudinally. This clone was recorded a few times. Authors' methods: Amplification with reference gene primers provided the estimates of nucleated cell counts. Measured with immunoSEQ multiplex PCR; TCRdb has only the in-frame clones, and not every one. V and J calls and clone size come straight from that table; D and trimming were deduced from the DNA. The sample holds roughly 200,000 clones, roughly 76% seen once. Looked up from germline, CDR1 is SGHRS and CDR2 is YFSETQ. V lost 4 bases to trimming and J lost 3 bases, with 11 bases between them. The CDR3 is 14 residues long.

The sequence was collected from a woman aged 40-49 years with COVID-19, enrolled during active disease. This chain links TRBV5-1 with TRBJ2-1, with D possibly TRBD1 on 6 matching bases. The sample taken for sequencing was peripheral blood. The CDR3: CASSVEGGYNEQFF. The CDR3 bases are TGCGCCAGCAGCGTTGAAGGGGGCTACAATGAGCAGTTCTTC.